A selection of T cell receptor beta chains follows, all from one sample in a study of T-cell memory formation after mild COVID-19. TCRdb re-analysed the 5' RACE reads in MiXCR, keeping a single row per CDR3 protein. The table records a few hundred thousand distinct CDR3 sequences, around 15% of them present only once. Sequenced: PBMCs or a T cell subset sorted from them (not recorded which). The receptors stem from a man aged 18-30 years who had mild COVID-19 (a few samples of this study predate the infection). Cell type and time point are not known. CDR3s include the opening cysteine and the closing phenylalanine or tryptophan. The order of the fields is D gene, V gene, clone size, J gene, CDR3 DNA, CDR3 protein. A D gene is named only where the DNA matches it firmly. Size is stated for part of the rows, as once, few or many counts, or as a class when the clone is expanded.

d_call: -
v_call: TRBV7-9
clone_size: many
j_call: TRBJ1-5
cdr3_nt: TGTGCCAGCAGTCCACCAATGGGCAATCAGCCCCAGCATTTT
cdr3_aa: CASSPPMGNQPQHF

d_call: TRBD1
v_call: TRBV5-1
clone_size: few
j_call: TRBJ2-3
cdr3_nt: TGCGCCAGCAGCGCCGGGACAGGATTCACAGATACGCAGTATTTT
cdr3_aa: CASSAGTGFTDTQYF

d_call: TRBD1
v_call: TRBV4-3
clone_size: few
j_call: TRBJ1-1
cdr3_nt: TGCGCCAGCAGCCAAGATTGGCAGGGGGGTACTGAAGCTTTCTTT
cdr3_aa: CASSQDWQGGTEAFF

d_call: TRBD2
v_call: TRBV19
clone_size: many
j_call: TRBJ2-1
cdr3_nt: TGTGCCAGTAGTATACCGGGACTAGGCCACAATGAGCAGTTCTTC
cdr3_aa: CASSIPGLGHNEQFF

d_call: -
v_call: TRBV4-2
clone_size: -
j_call: TRBJ2-5
cdr3_nt: TGTGCCAGCAGCCAAGAGAAGACCCAGTACTTC
cdr3_aa: CASSQEKTQYF

d_call: -
v_call: TRBV18
clone_size: many
j_call: TRBJ1-1
cdr3_nt: TGTGCCAGCTCACCGCAGGTGAACACTGAAGCTTTCTTT
cdr3_aa: CASSPQVNTEAFF

d_call: TRBD1
v_call: TRBV6-5
clone_size: few
j_call: TRBJ1-6
cdr3_nt: TGTGCCAGCAGTTACGCGGCTACAGGGGAATCACCCCTCCACTTT
cdr3_aa: CASSYAATGESPLHF

d_call: -
v_call: TRBV6-6
clone_size: many
j_call: TRBJ2-3
cdr3_nt: TGTGCCAGCAGTTACTCAGGATCCAGACTGGATACGCAGTATTTT
cdr3_aa: CASSYSGSRLDTQYF

d_call: -
v_call: TRBV12-3/TRBV12-4
clone_size: few
j_call: TRBJ1-3
cdr3_nt: TGTGCCAGCAGCCCCCATCGTGGGAGGGGCTCTGGAAACACCATATATTTT
cdr3_aa: CASSPHRGRGSGNTIYF

d_call: -
v_call: TRBV5-1
clone_size: many
j_call: TRBJ1-1
cdr3_nt: TGCGCCAGCGATCTCATAAGTCCCAGCACTGAAGCTTTCTTT
cdr3_aa: CASDLISPSTEAFF

d_call: TRBD1
v_call: TRBV7-6
clone_size: -
j_call: TRBJ2-3
cdr3_nt: TGTGCCAGCAGCTTAGCGCAGGGGGCGGGAGATACGCAGTATTTT
cdr3_aa: CASSLAQGAGDTQYF

d_call: -
v_call: TRBV5-1
clone_size: many
j_call: TRBJ1-6
cdr3_nt: TGCGCCAGCAGCTTGGAGCAGTCTAATTCACCCCTCCACTTT
cdr3_aa: CASSLEQSNSPLHF

d_call: -
v_call: TRBV5-1
clone_size: few
j_call: TRBJ1-3
cdr3_nt: TGCGCCAGCAGCCGTGACGGGGTCCCCGGAAACACCATATATTTT
cdr3_aa: CASSRDGVPGNTIYF

d_call: -
v_call: TRBV19
clone_size: -
j_call: TRBJ2-3
cdr3_nt: TGTGCCAGTAGTTGGCAGGGTGTCCCAGATACGCAGTATTTT
cdr3_aa: CASSWQGVPDTQYF

d_call: -
v_call: TRBV5-1
clone_size: -
j_call: TRBJ2-3
cdr3_nt: TGCGCCAGCAGCTTGGCGCCGGACCCTTTCGCTACGCAGTATTTT
cdr3_aa: CASSLAPDPFATQYF

d_call: TRBD1
v_call: TRBV5-1
clone_size: -
j_call: TRBJ2-2
cdr3_nt: TGCGCCAGCAGCGCTGACAGGGGCAACACCGGGGAGCTGTTTTTT
cdr3_aa: CASSADRGNTGELFF

d_call: -
v_call: TRBV2
clone_size: -
j_call: TRBJ1-2
cdr3_nt: TGTGCCAGCAGTGAGGATAATTACAGCCGAGGTGACTACACCTTC
cdr3_aa: CASSEDNYSRGDYTF

d_call: -
v_call: TRBV29-1
clone_size: -
j_call: TRBJ1-2
cdr3_nt: TGCAGCGTCCCAGGGTTGGGAGGCTACACCTTC
cdr3_aa: CSVPGLGGYTF

d_call: -
v_call: TRBV20-1
clone_size: few
j_call: TRBJ2-5
cdr3_nt: TGCAGTTGGACCTCGAGGCAGCCCGCCCAAGAGACCCAGTACTTC
cdr3_aa: CSWTSRQPAQETQYF

d_call: -
v_call: TRBV29-1
clone_size: few
j_call: TRBJ2-7
cdr3_nt: TGCAGCGTTAACTCGGGGGTAACATTCTACGAGCAGTACTTC
cdr3_aa: CSVNSGVTFYEQYF

d_call: -
v_call: TRBV7-2
clone_size: -
j_call: TRBJ1-2
cdr3_nt: TGTGCCAGCAGCTCAAGACGGAACTATGGCTACACCTTC
cdr3_aa: CASSSRRNYGYTF

d_call: TRBD1
v_call: TRBV6-6
clone_size: many
j_call: TRBJ1-3
cdr3_nt: TGTGCCAGCAGTTACTCGTACAGGGGGAGCTCTGGAAACACCATATATTTT
cdr3_aa: CASSYSYRGSSGNTIYF

d_call: TRBD1
v_call: TRBV18
clone_size: -
j_call: TRBJ1-6
cdr3_nt: TGTGCCAGCTCTCGCGGACAGGTCGAACCCCTCCACTTT
cdr3_aa: CASSRGQVEPLHF

d_call: TRBD1
v_call: TRBV5-1
clone_size: few
j_call: TRBJ2-2
cdr3_nt: TGCGCCAGCAGCAGAGGGACAGGGCTTTACCCCACCGGGGAGCTGTTTTTT
cdr3_aa: CASSRGTGLYPTGELFF

d_call: TRBD2
v_call: TRBV20-1
clone_size: -
j_call: TRBJ2-3
cdr3_nt: TGCAGTGCTACCGGTTCTTCTAGCGGGGGGCGGTCAGATACGCAGTATTTT
cdr3_aa: CSATGSSSGGRSDTQYF

d_call: -
v_call: TRBV7-3
clone_size: few
j_call: TRBJ2-2
cdr3_nt: TGTGCCAGCAGCCCCACTTTCACCGGGGAGCTGTTTTTT
cdr3_aa: CASSPTFTGELFF

d_call: TRBD2
v_call: TRBV14
clone_size: -
j_call: TRBJ2-1
cdr3_nt: TGTGCCAGCACCACAACTAGCGGGGGAGGCAATGAGCAGTTCTTC
cdr3_aa: CASTTTSGGGNEQFF

d_call: -
v_call: TRBV7-8
clone_size: few
j_call: TRBJ1-1
cdr3_nt: TGTGCCAGCAGCCCACAGGGCCTGAACACTGAAGCTTTCTTT
cdr3_aa: CASSPQGLNTEAFF

d_call: TRBD1
v_call: TRBV7-2
clone_size: -
j_call: TRBJ2-3
cdr3_nt: TGTGCCAGCAGCTGGGACAGGGGGCGGACGCAGTATTTT
cdr3_aa: CASSWDRGRTQYF

d_call: TRBD1
v_call: TRBV20-1
clone_size: few
j_call: TRBJ1-4
cdr3_nt: TGCAGTGCTGGAACAGGGGTATATGAAAAACTGTTTTTT
cdr3_aa: CSAGTGVYEKLFF

d_call: -
v_call: TRBV9
clone_size: -
j_call: TRBJ2-3
cdr3_nt: TGTGCCAGCCTTGACGGAGACACAGATACGCAGTATTTT
cdr3_aa: CASLDGDTDTQYF

d_call: -
v_call: TRBV27
clone_size: few
j_call: TRBJ1-1
cdr3_nt: TGTGCCAGCAGTTTCTCCCCGGGACTTTGGACTGAAGCTTTCTTT
cdr3_aa: CASSFSPGLWTEAFF

d_call: -
v_call: TRBV4-2
clone_size: few
j_call: TRBJ1-5
cdr3_nt: TGTGCCAGCAGCCACGGTACCCACGAGCCGGATAGCAATCAGCCCCAGCATTTT
cdr3_aa: CASSHGTHEPDSNQPQHF

d_call: TRBD1
v_call: TRBV5-1
clone_size: -
j_call: TRBJ2-7
cdr3_nt: TGCGCCAGCAGCTTCGGACAGGGGACCGAGCAGTACTTC
cdr3_aa: CASSFGQGTEQYF

d_call: -
v_call: TRBV5-6
clone_size: few
j_call: TRBJ2-2
cdr3_nt: TGTGCCAGCACGACCAGAGTGCGGCAGAACACCGGGGAGCTGTTTTTT
cdr3_aa: CASTTRVRQNTGELFF

d_call: -
v_call: TRBV20-1
clone_size: few
j_call: TRBJ2-3
cdr3_nt: TGCAGTGCTGCCTTAAACCCGTCCCGCACAGATACGCAGTATTTT
cdr3_aa: CSAALNPSRTDTQYF

d_call: -
v_call: TRBV5-1
clone_size: many
j_call: TRBJ1-3
cdr3_nt: TGCGCCAGCAGCTTATTCGGTTGGAGAAACACCATATATTTT
cdr3_aa: CASSLFGWRNTIYF

d_call: -
v_call: TRBV7-2
clone_size: many
j_call: TRBJ2-1
cdr3_nt: TGTGCCAGCAGCTTAGTGGGGGGGCAGTTCTTC
cdr3_aa: CASSLVGGQFF

d_call: -
v_call: TRBV6-6
clone_size: -
j_call: TRBJ1-1
cdr3_nt: TGTGCCAGCAGTTACCCTCGAGTTCGCACTGAAGCTTTCTTT
cdr3_aa: CASSYPRVRTEAFF

d_call: -
v_call: TRBV30
clone_size: -
j_call: TRBJ2-1
cdr3_nt: TGTGCCTGGAGGGCATACAATGAGCAGTTCTTC
cdr3_aa: CAWRAYNEQFF

d_call: -
v_call: TRBV5-1
clone_size: few
j_call: TRBJ1-2
cdr3_nt: TGCGCCAGCAGCCAGGACAGTTCTGGCTACACCTTC
cdr3_aa: CASSQDSSGYTF

d_call: -
v_call: TRBV5-6
clone_size: -
j_call: TRBJ1-3
cdr3_nt: TGTGCCAGCAGCTCCTCGGGCTCGATCGGAAACACCATATATTTT
cdr3_aa: CASSSSGSIGNTIYF

d_call: -
v_call: TRBV9
clone_size: -
j_call: TRBJ1-6
cdr3_nt: TGTGCCAGCAGCGTAGGGGACGACTATTCACCCCTCCACTTT
cdr3_aa: CASSVGDDYSPLHF

d_call: TRBD1
v_call: TRBV15
clone_size: few
j_call: TRBJ1-1
cdr3_nt: TGTGCCACCAGCAGATACGGACAGGTAGGGGAAGCTTTCTTT
cdr3_aa: CATSRYGQVGEAFF

d_call: TRBD2
v_call: TRBV11-2
clone_size: few
j_call: TRBJ2-1
cdr3_nt: TGTGCCAGCAGCCTGCACAGCGGGGGCTCCTACAATGAGCAGTTCTTC
cdr3_aa: CASSLHSGGSYNEQFF

d_call: TRBD1
v_call: TRBV5-1
clone_size: -
j_call: TRBJ1-1
cdr3_nt: TGCGCCAGCAGCGACCGGACAGGGCTAGATAGGACTGAAGCTTTCTTT
cdr3_aa: CASSDRTGLDRTEAFF

d_call: -
v_call: TRBV6-2/TRBV6-3
clone_size: -
j_call: TRBJ1-5
cdr3_nt: TGTGCCAGCAGAATCGGACACAACAATCAGCCCAAGCATTTT
cdr3_aa: CASRIGHNNQPKHF

d_call: -
v_call: TRBV12-3/TRBV12-4
clone_size: -
j_call: TRBJ1-5
cdr3_nt: TGTGCCAGCTGCAGGGTATCGAGGCCCCAGCATTTT
cdr3_aa: CASCRVSRPQHF

d_call: -
v_call: TRBV7-9
clone_size: once
j_call: TRBJ2-7
cdr3_nt: TGTGCCAGCAGCCCGCCGACCGGACCCAACGAGCAGTACTTC
cdr3_aa: CASSPPTGPNEQYF

d_call: TRBD2
v_call: TRBV4-2
clone_size: -
j_call: TRBJ2-5
cdr3_nt: TGTGCCAGCAGCCAAGGCCTAGCGGCTGGGGGAGAGACCCAGTACTTC
cdr3_aa: CASSQGLAAGGETQYF

d_call: -
v_call: TRBV20-1
clone_size: -
j_call: TRBJ2-7
cdr3_nt: TGCAGTGCTGGGCGAGACACCACGTACGAGCAGTACTTC
cdr3_aa: CSAGRDTTYEQYF

d_call: TRBD2
v_call: TRBV20-1
clone_size: few
j_call: TRBJ2-3
cdr3_nt: TGCAGTGCTAAACGGGGGGAAGGCACAGATACGCAGTATTTT
cdr3_aa: CSAKRGEGTDTQYF